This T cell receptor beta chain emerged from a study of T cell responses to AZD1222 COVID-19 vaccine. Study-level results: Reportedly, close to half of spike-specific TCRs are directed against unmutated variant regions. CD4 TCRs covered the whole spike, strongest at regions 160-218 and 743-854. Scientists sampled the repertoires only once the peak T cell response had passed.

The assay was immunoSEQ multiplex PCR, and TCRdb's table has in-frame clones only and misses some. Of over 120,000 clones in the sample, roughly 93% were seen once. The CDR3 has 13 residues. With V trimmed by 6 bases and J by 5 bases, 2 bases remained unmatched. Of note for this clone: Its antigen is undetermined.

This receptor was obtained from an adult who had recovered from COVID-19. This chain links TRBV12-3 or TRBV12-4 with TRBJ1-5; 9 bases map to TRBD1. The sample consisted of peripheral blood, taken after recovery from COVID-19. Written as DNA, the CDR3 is TGTGCCAGCAGCCGGGACAGGGATCAGCCCCAGCATTTT. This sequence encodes CASSRDRDQPQHF.